These 19 T cell receptor beta chains originate from one sample sequenced in a study of radiotherapy plus CTLA-4 blockade in lung cancer (dated by TCRdb to the late 2010s). Library prep was done by the immunoSEQ multiplex PCR assay. TCRdb re-hosts the immuneACCESS table, in-frame sequences only. Its copies lack some clones; in the studies checked, an unresolved V gene accounts for under half of them, and the cause for the rest is not known. The sample profile shows approximately 57,000 clones; 70% to 85% of them were found once. The ten largest clonotypes hold under 7% of the sample. The sample consisted of peripheral blood, taken from a patient treated with radiotherapy plus ipilimumab. The source of these receptors is a human donor with non-small cell lung cancer whose response to radiotherapy plus ipilimumab could not be evaluated.

The chain uses TRBV11-2 and TRBJ2-7; no definite D call. CDR1 and CDR2 from the germline V gene are SGHAT and FQNNGV. CDR3 length: 15 amino acids. V lost 4 bases and J lost 4, with 17 bases in between. This CDR3 is CASSSPPNGEYEQYF. CDR3 DNA sequence: TGTGCCAGCAGCTCCCCCCCGAACGGAGAATACGAGCAGTACTTC.

This clone has just a few counts. CDR3 protein: CASSPDYSTDTQYF. The CDR3 DNA follows: TGTGCCAGCAGCCCGGACTACAGCACAGATACGCAGTATTTT. V gene TRBV11-2 combines with J gene TRBJ2-3, with D possibly TRBD2 on 6 matching bases. Germline lookup yields CDR1 SGHAT and CDR2 FQNNGV. Deletions cut 5 bases from V and 0 bases from J, with 9 bases between. The CDR3 spans 14 residues.

The chain has TRBV4-3 and TRBJ2-1; 8 bases align to TRBD1. CDR1 and CDR2 from the germline V gene are LGHNA and YSLEER. The CDR3 consists of 15 residues. Trimming removed 1 base from V and 5 bases from J; junction bases left unmatched: 4. DNA for the CDR3: TGCGCCAGCAGCCAAGGACAGGGGTTCGACAATGAGCAGTTCTTC. Translating gives CASSQGQGFDNEQFF.

The J gene is TRBJ2-1, the V gene TRBV5-1; D call uncertain. The CDR3 runs to 15 residues. Trimming removed 0 bases at V and 5 bases at J, with 12 bases between. Germline CDR1 and CDR2: SGHRS and YFSETQ. The CDR3 here is CASSLVPHPDNEQFF. Written as DNA, the CDR3 is TGCGCCAGCAGCTTGGTGCCCCACCCGGACAATGAGCAGTTCTTC.

This chain uses TRBV2 with TRBJ1-6; D may be TRBD1 (5 bases). CDR1 and CDR2 from the germline V gene are SNHLY and FYNNEI. The CDR3 has 15 residues. The V end was cut by 2 bases, the J end by 2 bases, with 7 bases between. The CDR3 protein is CASSEQGPYNSPLHF. The CDR3 DNA reads TGTGCCAGCAGTGAACAGGGTCCCTATAATTCACCCCTCCACTTT.

The chain uses TRBV5-1 and TRBJ1-3; D possibly corresponds to TRBD1 (5 bases). The CDR3 totals 17 residues. CDR1 SGHRS and CDR2 YFSETQ come from the germline V gene. Between the trimmed V and J ends, which lost 4 bases and 0 bases, there was a span of 17 bases. This CDR3 reads CASSPLAQGDSGNTIYF. As DNA, the CDR3 is TGCGCCAGCAGCCCCCTGGCGCAGGGTGACTCTGGAAACACCATATATTTT.

The chain has TRBV28 and TRBJ1-1; D remains ambiguous. V was trimmed by 2 bases and J by 1 base, leaving 8 bases between them. The CDR3 sequence is 14 residues long. CDR1 is MDHEN and CDR2 is SYDVKM in the germline V gene. DNA for the CDR3: TGTGCCAGCAGTTTACGTTCCAGGAACACTGAAGCTTTCTTT. Protein product: CASSLRSRNTEAFF.

The chain links TRBV2 to TRBJ2-5; possible D gene TRBD2, 6 bases. This CDR3 has 13 residues. The V end lost 10 bases, the J end lost 5 bases, and 17 bases lay between the germline ends. In germline, CDR1 is SNHLY, CDR2 FYNNEI. CDR3 amino acids: CATAGGAGETQYF. The DNA of the CDR3 is TGTGCCACCGCGGGTGGGGCGGGGGAGACCCAGTACTTC.

The genes are TRBV29-1 and TRBJ1-3, with D possibly matching TRBD1 (6 bases). The CDR3 is 14 residues long. Trimming stripped 7 bases from V and 0 bases from J, with 13 bases between. The germline gives CDR1 SQVTM, CDR2 ANQGSEA. CDR3 bases: TGCAGCGCTGAGGACAGACTCTCTGGAAACACCATATATTTT. Encoded protein: CSAEDRLSGNTIYF.

The CDR3 is CASSESGQGGEKLFF. The CDR3 DNA sequence: TGCGCCAGCAGTGAGTCGGGCCAGGGAGGTGAAAAACTGTTTTTT. The rearrangement joins TRBV10-1 to TRBJ1-4; perhaps TRBD1 as D (5 bases). The CDR3 contains 15 residues. Trimming took off 0 bases at V and 7 bases at J, with 12 bases between the two ends. Germline CDR1 and CDR2: WNHNN and SYGVQD (reference sequence).

This clone appeared a few times. The CDR3 region has the DNA TGTGCTAGTGGTTTGGTAGTTGTAGATTCGGACTATACGCAGTATTTT. The encoded protein is CASGLVVVDSDYTQYF. The chain is built from TRBV12-5 and TRBJ2-3; the D gene is possibly TRBD2 (5 bases). Germline CDR1 and CDR2: LGHNT and FRNRAP. CDR3 size: 16 residues. V lost 0 bases, J lost 7 bases, and 17 bases lay in between.

V and J are TRBV7-6 and TRBJ2-3; the D gene is possibly TRBD1 (6 bases). V was pared by 4 bases and J by 2 bases, with 16 bases between. CDR3 length equals 16 residues. Germline loops: CDR1 SGHVS, CDR2 FNYEAQ. This CDR3 reads CASSSDQDSSTDTQYF. CDR3 DNA: TGTGCCAGCAGCTCTGACCAGGACAGTTCCACAGATACGCAGTATTTT.

The J gene is TRBJ1-5, the V gene TRBV28, with TRBD1 as a possible D gene (5 bases). This CDR3 has 15 amino acids. Trimming removed 3 bases from V and 2 bases from J, with 11 bases in between. Germline CDR1 MDHEN, CDR2 SYDVKM. The DNA for the CDR3 is TGTGCCAGCAGTTTGTTTGGGGGGGGCAATCAGCCCCAGCATTTT. Translation gives CASSLFGGGNQPQHF.

V and J are TRBV5-6 and TRBJ1-6; D is unclear. Germline-derived CDR1 and CDR2 are SGHDT and YYEEEE. Trimming cost V 3 bases and J 7 bases, with 11 bases left between them. This CDR3 comprises 14 residues. The CDR3 protein is CASSWGGNNSPLHF. Here the CDR3 DNA reads TGTGCCAGCAGCTGGGGAGGGAACAATTCACCCCTCCACTTT.

V usage is TRBV7-2 and J usage is TRBJ2-1; 8 bases map to TRBD2. V trimming: 5 bases; J trimming: 2 bases; junction bases outside the gene matches: 8. Germline V gives CDR1 SGHTA, CDR2 FQGNSA. The CDR3 spans 16 residues. CDR3 protein: CASSPLPGLAYNEQFF. In DNA, the CDR3 is TGTGCCAGCAGCCCCCTTCCGGGACTAGCCTACAATGAGCAGTTCTTC.

The genes are TRBV5-1 and TRBJ2-3; 8 bases are a match to TRBD2. Germline CDR1 reads SGHRS; CDR2 reads YFSETQ. The CDR3 runs 15 residues. V shed 4 bases and J 2 bases; nucleotides not matched to a gene: 6. CDR3 protein: CASSQGAGDTDTQYF. CDR3 DNA sequence: TGCGCCAGCAGCCAAGGAGCGGGAGACACAGATACGCAGTATTTT.

This chain joins TRBV5-1 and TRBJ2-1; 13 bases fit TRBD2. The V segment lost 0 bases and the J segment 7 bases; nucleotides outside the gene matches: 4. Germline-derived CDR1 and CDR2 are SGHRS and YFSETQ. There are 16 residues in the CDR3. For the CDR3, the DNA is TGCGCCAGCAGCTTGGCGGCACTAGCGGGAGGGAATGAGCAGTTCTTC. Its protein is CASSLAALAGGNEQFF. Filled out from reference TRBV5-1 and TRBJ2-1, the complete variable domain reads KAGVTQTPRYLIKTRGQQVTLSCSPISGHRSVSWYQQTPGQGLQFLFEYFSETQRNKGNFPGRFSGRQFSNSRSEMNVSTLELGDSALYLCASSLAALAGGNEQFFGPGTRLTVL.

V is TRBV5-1 and J is TRBJ2-2; no firm D call. The CDR3 spans 14 residues. The germline CDR1 and CDR2 sequences are SGHRS and YFSETQ. The ends were cut back, 0 bases at V and 2 bases at J, with 5 bases in the middle. The CDR3 bases are TGCGCCAGCAGCTTGGGGAGTAACACCGGGGAGCTGTTTTTT. This codes for CASSLGSNTGELFF.

This clone was found a few times. V usage is TRBV9 and J usage is TRBJ2-5; the D gene is possibly TRBD2 (5 bases). The CDR3 loop spans 14 amino acids. CDR1 is SGDLS, CDR2 YYNGEE, per germline. The V end lost 3 bases, the J end lost 6 bases, and 15 bases lay between the germline ends. DNA for the CDR3: TGTGCCAGCAGCGGGGGAGAACCGGAAAAGACCCAGTACTTC. Translated, it gives CASSGGEPEKTQYF.